A selection of T cell receptor beta chains follows, all from one sample in a study of spatial heterogeneity in lung cancer. Each CDR3 protein is one row after TCRdb ran MiXCR on the 5' RACE reads. The sample includes roughly 9,000 distinct CDR3 sequences, more than 5% of them seen just once. The source was lung tumor tissue, collected at surgery. Source of these receptors: a male donor with early-stage non-small cell lung cancer. CDR3s include the opening cysteine and the closing phenylalanine or tryptophan. A D gene is named only where the DNA matches it firmly. Clone size is stated in some rows and not others, as once, few, many or a class when expanded.

13 | many | . | TRBJ2-3 | TRBV12-3/TRBV12-4 | TGTGCCAGCAGTGGCGCTCGAGCAGATACGCAGTATTTT | CASSGARADTQYF
15 | many | . | TRBJ1-5 | TRBV6-5 | TGTGCCAGCAGAACCTCAGGGAGTGCCAATCAGCCCCAGCATTTT | CASRTSGSANQPQHF
14 | many | TRBD1 | TRBJ2-5 | TRBV20-1 | TGCAGTGTTTTGGACAGGCTTGGCCAAGAGACCCAGTACTTC | CSVLDRLGQETQYF
20 | many | TRBD2 | TRBJ2-7 | TRBV20-1 | TGCAGTGCTAGACTCCCCGGGGGCAGGACTAGCGGGAGGGCTACCTACGAGCAGTACTTC | CSARLPGGRTSGRATYEQYF
14 | many | . | TRBJ1-1 | TRBV7-9 | TGTGCCAGCAGCTTAGAGTCAGGGAATACTGAAGCTTTCTTT | CASSLESGNTEAFF
15 | medium-sized | TRBD1 | TRBJ1-5 | TRBV4-1 | TGCGCCAGCAGCCAAGGACAGGGGGCTGGGCAGCCCCAGCATTTT | CASSQGQGAGQPQHF
13 | many | TRBD1 | TRBJ2-1 | TRBV6-1 | TGTGCCAGCAGATCCAGGGGGCGGAATGAGCAGTTCTTC | CASRSRGRNEQFF
15 | many | . | TRBJ1-2 | TRBV15 | TGTGCCACCAGCAGAGATAAAGGGGTAGACTATGGCTACACCTTC | CATSRDKGVDYGYTF
12 | medium-sized | . | TRBJ2-7 | TRBV27 | TGTGCCAGCATGGGACTCTCCTACGAGCAGTACTTC | CASMGLSYEQYF
18 | . | . | TRBJ1-5 | TRBV4-1 | TGCGCCAGCAGCCTTCAGTTGGGACGACGGAATAGCAATCAGCCCCAGCATTTT | CASSLQLGRRNSNQPQHF
13 | many | . | TRBJ1-1 | TRBV24-1 | TGTGCCACCAGTGAAGCTATTGGCACGAGGGCTTTCTTT | CATSEAIGTRAFF
11 | . | . | TRBJ2-7 | TRBV28 | TGTGCCAGCAGTTTTGTAGAGGAGCAGTACTTC | CASSFVEEQYF
18 | many | TRBD1 | TRBJ1-6 | TRBV6-5 | TGTGCCAGCAGTTCCGCCGGGACAGGGGGCTTCTATAATTCACCCCTCCACTTT | CASSSAGTGGFYNSPLHF
16 | many | . | TRBJ2-6 | TRBV20-1 | TGCAGTGCTAGGGGTACAGGGAACCCGGGGGCCAACGTCCTGACTTTC | CSARGTGNPGANVLTF
16 | medium-sized | . | TRBJ1-2 | TRBV4-1 | TGCGCCAGCAGCCAAGAAATCCAGGGCGCTAACTATGGCTACACCTTC | CASSQEIQGANYGYTF
16 | many | TRBD1 | TRBJ2-5 | TRBV5-4 | TGTGCCAGCAGCTCGGGACAGGGTAGCCCAGGGAAGACCCAGTACTTC | CASSSGQGSPGKTQYF
13 | large | . | TRBJ1-2 | TRBV14 | TGTGCCAGCAGCCACGGGCGGAGGGATGGCTACACCTTC | CASSHGRRDGYTF
16 | large | TRBD2 | TRBJ2-3 | TRBV7-8 | TGTGCCAGCAGCTCGAGACTAGCGGTTGGCACAGATACGCAGTATTTT | CASSSRLAVGTDTQYF
16 | many | . | TRBJ1-6 | TRBV4-1 | TGCGCCAGCAGCCAAGTGAGTGGTTCGTTGAATTCACCCCTCCACTTT | CASSQVSGSLNSPLHF
12 | many | . | TRBJ1-1 | TRBV20-1 | TGCAGTGCTCCGGACAGTTATACTGAAGCTTTCTTT | CSAPDSYTEAFF
16 | many | TRBD2 | TRBJ2-1 | TRBV6-5 | TGTGCCAGCAGTTACGGGGGACTAGCGGGACGGGATGAGCAGTTCTTC | CASSYGGLAGRDEQFF
12 | many | . | TRBJ1-3 | TRBV20-1 | TGCAGTGCTCGGGGCCAAGGGGACACCATATATTTT | CSARGQGDTIYF
18 | many | TRBD1 | TRBJ1-6 | TRBV7-8 | TGTGCCAGCAGCTTTCGGACAGGCTCAGGGGCGGATAATTCACCCCTCCACTTT | CASSFRTGSGADNSPLHF
12 | many | TRBD1 | TRBJ2-4 | TRBV5-5 | TGTGCCAGCAGCTTAACCGACAGGGCTGAGTACTTC | CASSLTDRAEYF